The clone carrying this T cell receptor (beta chain) came up a few times. The source of the sample is a study of T-cell reconstitution after alpha-beta-depleted transplantation in children. For TCRbeta, the library was prepared with unique molecular identifiers. TCRdb ran MiXCR on the PCR reads and lists one entry per CDR3 protein. In the table there are hundreds of thousands of distinct CDR3 sequences, around 16% of which are singletons. Germline V gives CDR1 SNHLY, CDR2 FYNNEI. V lost 9 bases, J lost 6 bases, and 18 bases lay in between. The CDR3 runs 14 residues. This TCR came from a male patient aged 2-15 years who had a stem cell transplant for acute lymphoblastic leukemia, so the T cells may come from the graft donor. V is TRBV2 and J is TRBJ2-1; tentative D call: TRBD1 (5 bases). The sample in question was PBMCs, mostly from graft donor cells, obtained 360 days after TCRalphabeta/CD19-depleted stem cell transplant. CDR3 DNA sequence: TGTGCCAGGCTCCGACAGAGTCAATCCAATGAGCAGTTCTTC. As protein: CARLRQSQSNEQFF.